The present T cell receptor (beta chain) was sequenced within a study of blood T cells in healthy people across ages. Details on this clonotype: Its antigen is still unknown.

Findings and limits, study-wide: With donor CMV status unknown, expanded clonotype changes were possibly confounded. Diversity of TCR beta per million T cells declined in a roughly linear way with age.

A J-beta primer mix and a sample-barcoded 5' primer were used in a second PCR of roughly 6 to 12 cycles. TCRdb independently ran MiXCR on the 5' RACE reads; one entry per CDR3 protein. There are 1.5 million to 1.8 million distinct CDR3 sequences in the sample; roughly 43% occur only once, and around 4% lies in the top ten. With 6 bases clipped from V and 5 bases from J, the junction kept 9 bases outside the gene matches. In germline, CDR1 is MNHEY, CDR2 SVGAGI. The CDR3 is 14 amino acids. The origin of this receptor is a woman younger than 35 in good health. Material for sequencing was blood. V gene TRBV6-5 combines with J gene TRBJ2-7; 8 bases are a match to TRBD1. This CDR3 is CASSSVTGVNEQYF. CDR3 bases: TGTGCCAGCAGCTCTGTGACAGGGGTCAACGAGCAGTACTTC.